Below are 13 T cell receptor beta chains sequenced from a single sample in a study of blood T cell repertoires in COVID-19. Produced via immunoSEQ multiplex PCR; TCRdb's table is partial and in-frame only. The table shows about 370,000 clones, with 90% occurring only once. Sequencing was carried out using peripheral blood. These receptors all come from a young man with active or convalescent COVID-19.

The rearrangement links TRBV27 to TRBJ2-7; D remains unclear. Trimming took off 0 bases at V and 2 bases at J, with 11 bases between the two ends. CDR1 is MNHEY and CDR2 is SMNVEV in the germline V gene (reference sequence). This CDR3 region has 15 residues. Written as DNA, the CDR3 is TGTGCCAGCAGTTTATCCGGTCACAGTGCCTACGAGCAGTACTTC. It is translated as CASSLSGHSAYEQYF.

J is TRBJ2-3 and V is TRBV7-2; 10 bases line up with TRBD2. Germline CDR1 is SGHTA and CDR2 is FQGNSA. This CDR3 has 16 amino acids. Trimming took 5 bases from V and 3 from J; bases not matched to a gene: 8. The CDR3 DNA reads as TGTGCCAGCAGCATACCCTCACTAGCGGGGACAGATACGCAGTATTTT. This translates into CASSIPSLAGTDTQYF.

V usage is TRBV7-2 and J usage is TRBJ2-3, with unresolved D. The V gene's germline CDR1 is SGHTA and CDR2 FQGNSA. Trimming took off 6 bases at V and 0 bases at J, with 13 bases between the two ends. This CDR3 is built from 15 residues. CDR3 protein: CASSPRVLSTDTQYF. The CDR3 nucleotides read TGTGCCAGCAGTCCTCGAGTACTTAGCACAGATACGCAGTATTTT.

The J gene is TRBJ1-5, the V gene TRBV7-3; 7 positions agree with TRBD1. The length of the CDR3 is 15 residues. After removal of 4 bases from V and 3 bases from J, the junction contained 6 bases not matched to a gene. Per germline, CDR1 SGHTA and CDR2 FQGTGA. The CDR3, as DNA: TGTGCCAGCAGCTGCGGACAGGCAGACAATCAGCCCCAGCATTTT. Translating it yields CASSCGQADNQPQHF.

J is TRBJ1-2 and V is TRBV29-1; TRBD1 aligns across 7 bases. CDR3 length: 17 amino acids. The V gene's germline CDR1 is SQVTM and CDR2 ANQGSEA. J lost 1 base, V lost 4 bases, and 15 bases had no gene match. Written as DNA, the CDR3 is TGCAGCGTTGTTATTGAGGCGACAGGGTTTAATAACTATGGCTACACCTTC. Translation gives CSVVIEATGFNNYGYTF.

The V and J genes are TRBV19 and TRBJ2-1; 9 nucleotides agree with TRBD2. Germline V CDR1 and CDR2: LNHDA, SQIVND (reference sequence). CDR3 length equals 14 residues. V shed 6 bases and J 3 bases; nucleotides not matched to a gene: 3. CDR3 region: CASRPTSGYNEQFF. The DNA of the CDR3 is TGTGCCAGTAGACCGACTAGCGGCTACAATGAGCAGTTCTTC.

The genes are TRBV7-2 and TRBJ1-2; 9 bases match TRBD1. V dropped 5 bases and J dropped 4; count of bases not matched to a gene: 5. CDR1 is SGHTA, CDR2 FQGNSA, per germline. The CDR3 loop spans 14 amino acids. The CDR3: CASSPGTGSYGYTF. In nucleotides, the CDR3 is TGTGCCAGCAGCCCGGGGACAGGGAGCTATGGCTACACCTTC.

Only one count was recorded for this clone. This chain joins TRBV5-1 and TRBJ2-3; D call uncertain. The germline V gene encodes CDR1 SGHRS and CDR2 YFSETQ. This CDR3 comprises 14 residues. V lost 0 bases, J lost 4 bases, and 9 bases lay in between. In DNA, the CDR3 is TGCGCCAGCAGCTTGGGGTTAGTTCCAGATACGCAGTATTTT. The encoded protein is CASSLGLVPDTQYF.

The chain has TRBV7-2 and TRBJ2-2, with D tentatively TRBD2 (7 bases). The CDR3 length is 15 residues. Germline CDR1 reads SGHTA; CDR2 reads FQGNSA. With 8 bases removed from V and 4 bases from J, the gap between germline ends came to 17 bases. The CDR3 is CASRRGGPFTGELFF. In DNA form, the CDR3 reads TGTGCCAGCCGAAGGGGGGGACCGTTCACCGGGGAGCTGTTTTTT.

The CDR3 loop is CASSGQGEDTQYF. The CDR3 DNA reads TGTGCCAGCAGCGGACAGGGAGAAGATACGCAGTATTTT. This chain connects TRBV7-3 to TRBJ2-3; 8 nucleotides line up with TRBD1. CDR1 SGHTA and CDR2 FQGTGA come from the germline V gene. The CDR3 runs to 13 residues. Losses at the gene ends were 5 bases for V and 5 bases for J; bases not matched to a gene: 3.

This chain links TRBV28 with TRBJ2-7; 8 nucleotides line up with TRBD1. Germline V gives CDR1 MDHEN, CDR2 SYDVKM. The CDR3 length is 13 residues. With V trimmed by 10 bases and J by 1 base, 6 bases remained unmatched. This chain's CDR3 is CATGDRQSYEQYF. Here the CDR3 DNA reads TGTGCCACCGGGGACAGGCAATCCTACGAGCAGTACTTC.

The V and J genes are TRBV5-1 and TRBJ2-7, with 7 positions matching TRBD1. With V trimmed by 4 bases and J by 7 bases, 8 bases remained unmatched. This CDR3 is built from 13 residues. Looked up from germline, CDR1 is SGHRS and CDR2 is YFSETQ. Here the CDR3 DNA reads TGCGCCAGCAGCGGAACCGGGACAGTAGAGCAGTACTTC. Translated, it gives CASSGTGTVEQYF.

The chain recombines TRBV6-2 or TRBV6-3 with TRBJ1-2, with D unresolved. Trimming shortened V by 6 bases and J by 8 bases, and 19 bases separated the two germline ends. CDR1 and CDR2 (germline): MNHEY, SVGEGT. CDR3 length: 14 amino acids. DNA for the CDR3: TGTGCCAGCAGCCTAGCCGATGCCCCCGCGGGCTACACCTTC. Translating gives CASSLADAPAGYTF.